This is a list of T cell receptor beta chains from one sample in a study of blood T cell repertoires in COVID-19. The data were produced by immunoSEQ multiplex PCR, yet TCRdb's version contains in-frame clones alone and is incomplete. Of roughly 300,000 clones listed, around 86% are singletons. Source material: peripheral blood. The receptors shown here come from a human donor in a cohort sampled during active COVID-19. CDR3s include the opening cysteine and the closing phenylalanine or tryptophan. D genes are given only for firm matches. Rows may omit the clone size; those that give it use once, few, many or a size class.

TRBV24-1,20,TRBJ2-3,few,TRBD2,TGTGCCACCCGCGGGGGGCCTAGCGGGCACAATACAGCTAGCACAGATACGCAGTATTTT,CATRGGPSGHNTASTDTQYF
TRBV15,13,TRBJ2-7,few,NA,TGTGCCACCAGCAATCCAGGTGCGAACGAGCAGTACTTC,CATSNPGANEQYF
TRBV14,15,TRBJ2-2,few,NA,TGTGCCAGCAGCCAAGAGTACATTAACACCGGGGAGCTGTTTTTT,CASSQEYINTGELFF
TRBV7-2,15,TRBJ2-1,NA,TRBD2,TGTGCCAGCAGCTTAGAAGCGGGAGGGCTTCGGGAGCAGTTCTTC,CASSLEAGGLREQFF
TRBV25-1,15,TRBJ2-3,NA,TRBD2,TGTGCCAGCAGTGTACTAGCGGGGACCTTGGATACGCAGTATTTT,CASSVLAGTLDTQYF
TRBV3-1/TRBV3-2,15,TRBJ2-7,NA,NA,TGTGCCAGCAGCCGTGGAGGGGACGGAGCCTACGAGCAGTACTTC,CASSRGGDGAYEQYF
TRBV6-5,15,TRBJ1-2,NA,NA,TGTGCCAGCAGCCGATCCGACAGTTTCAACTATGGCTACACCTTC,CASSRSDSFNYGYTF
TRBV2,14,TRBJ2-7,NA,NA,TGTGCCAGCAGTGGGACAGTGACAACCTACGAGCAGTACTTC,CASSGTVTTYEQYF
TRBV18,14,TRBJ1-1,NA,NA,TGTGCCAGCTCACGGGAGTACGTGAACACTGAAGCTTTCTTT,CASSREYVNTEAFF
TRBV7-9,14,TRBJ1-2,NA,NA,TGTGCCAGCAGCTTAGAAGGTTCATCGGGTGGCTACACCTTC,CASSLEGSSGGYTF
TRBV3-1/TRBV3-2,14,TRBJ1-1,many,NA,TGTGCCAGCAGCCAAGAAAGGTTGTATTCAGCGGCTTTCTTT,CASSQERLYSAAFF
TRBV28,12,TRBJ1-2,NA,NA,TGTGCCAGCAGGGCCACAGGGTATGGCTACACCTTC,CASRATGYGYTF
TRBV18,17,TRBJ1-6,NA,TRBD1,TGTGCCAGCTCCTTCCGGTTCCCGGGACAGGGAGATTCACCCCTCCACTTT,CASSFRFPGQGDSPLHF
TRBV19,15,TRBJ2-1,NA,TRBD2,TGTGCCAGTAGTATGACTAGCGGGAGTTACAATGAGCAGTTCTTC,CASSMTSGSYNEQFF
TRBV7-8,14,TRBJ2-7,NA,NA,TGTGCCAGCAGCTTAGTCGGCGGGATCTACGAGCAGTACTTC,CASSLVGGIYEQYF
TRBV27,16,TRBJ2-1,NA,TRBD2,TGTGCCAGCAGTCGCCCGACTAGCGGGAGGGTTAATGAGCAGTTCTTC,CASSRPTSGRVNEQFF
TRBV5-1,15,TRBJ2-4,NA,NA,TGCGCCAGCAGTTTGGAGGGGTACTCCAAAAACATTCAGTACTTC,CASSLEGYSKNIQYF
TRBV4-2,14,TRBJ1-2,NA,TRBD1,TGTGCCAGCAGTCCGGGACAGGGGGGCTATGGCTACACCTTC,CASSPGQGGYGYTF
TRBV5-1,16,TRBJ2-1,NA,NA,TGCGCCAGCAGCGTAACGGCAGGGTCCGGATACAATGAGCAGTTCTTC,CASSVTAGSGYNEQFF
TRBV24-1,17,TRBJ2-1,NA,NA,TGTGCCACCAGTGATTTAAATAACACCAGCTCCTACAATGAGCAGTTCTTC,CATSDLNNTSSYNEQFF
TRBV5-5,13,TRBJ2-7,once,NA,TGTGCCAGCAGCTCGCCGGGGGTTTACGAGCAGTACTTC,CASSSPGVYEQYF
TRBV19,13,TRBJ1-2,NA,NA,TGTGCCAGTCAGTACGGGTACGACTATGGCTACACCTTC,CASQYGYDYGYTF
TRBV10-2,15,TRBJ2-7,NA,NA,TGCGCCAGCAGTGACAGAACCGTCGTTCTGGACGAGCAGTACTTC,CASSDRTVVLDEQYF
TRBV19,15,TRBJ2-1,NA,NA,TGTGCCAGTACCTCCGCTAGCGCGGGCTACAATGAGCAGTTCTTC,CASTSASAGYNEQFF
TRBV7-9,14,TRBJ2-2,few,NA,TGTGCCAGCAGCTTAACTAGCTTTACCTGGGAGCTGTTTTTT,CASSLTSFTWELFF
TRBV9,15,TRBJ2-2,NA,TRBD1,TGTGCCAGCAGCGTCGGGGACAGTAACACCGGGGAGCTGTTTTTT,CASSVGDSNTGELFF
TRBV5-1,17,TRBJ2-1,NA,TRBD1,TGCGCCAGCATGCACTTCCCGCGGGACAGGGAATTCGATGAGCAGTTCTTC,CASMHFPRDREFDEQFF
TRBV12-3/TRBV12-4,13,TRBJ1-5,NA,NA,TGTGCCAGCAGTTTAGCAGGGGGTCAGCCCCAGCATTTT,CASSLAGGQPQHF